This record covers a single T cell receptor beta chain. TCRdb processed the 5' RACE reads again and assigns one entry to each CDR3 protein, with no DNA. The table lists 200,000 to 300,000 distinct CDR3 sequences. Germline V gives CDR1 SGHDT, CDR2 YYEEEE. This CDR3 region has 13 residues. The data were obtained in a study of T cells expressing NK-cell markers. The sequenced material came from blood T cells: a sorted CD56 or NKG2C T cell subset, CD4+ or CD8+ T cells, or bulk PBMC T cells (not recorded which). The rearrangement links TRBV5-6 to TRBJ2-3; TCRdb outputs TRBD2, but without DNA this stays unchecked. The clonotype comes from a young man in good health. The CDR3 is CASSLKVGTKEYF.